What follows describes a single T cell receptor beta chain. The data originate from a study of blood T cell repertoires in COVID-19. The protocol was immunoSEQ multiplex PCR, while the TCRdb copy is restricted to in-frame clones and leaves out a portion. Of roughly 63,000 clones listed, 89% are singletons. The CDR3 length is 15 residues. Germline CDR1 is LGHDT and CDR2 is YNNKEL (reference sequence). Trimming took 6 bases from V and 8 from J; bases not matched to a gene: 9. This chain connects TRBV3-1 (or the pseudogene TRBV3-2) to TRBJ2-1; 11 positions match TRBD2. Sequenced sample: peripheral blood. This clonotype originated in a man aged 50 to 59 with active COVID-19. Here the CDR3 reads CASSRSGGAWDEQFF. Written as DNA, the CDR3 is TGTGCCAGCAGTCGTAGCGGGGGGGCCTGGGATGAGCAGTTCTTC.